What follows are 5 T cell receptor beta chains derived from one specimen sequenced in a study of control samples from healthy donors and cancer patients. TCRdb keeps only in-frame clones here, not all; method: immunoSEQ multiplex PCR. The data show about 130,000 clones, roughly 92% seen once. Sequenced: PBMCs. The source of these receptors is an elderly man with head and neck cancer.

V is TRBV5-1 and J is TRBJ1-3, with TRBD1 as a possible D gene (6 bases). Trimming removed 4 bases from V and 0 bases from J, with 8 bases in between. The CDR3 runs to 14 residues. Germline V gene lookup returns CDR1 SGHRS and CDR2 YFSETQ. CDR3 sequence reads: CASSQDSSGNTIYF. CDR3 coding DNA: TGCGCCAGCAGCCAGGACAGCTCTGGAAACACCATATATTTT.

The CDR3 loop is CASTRTGRQPQHF. CDR3 nucleotides: TGTGCCAGTACCAGGACAGGGCGGCAGCCCCAGCATTTT. The chain has TRBV19 and TRBJ1-5; the match to TRBD1 covers 8 bases. CDR1 LNHDA and CDR2 SQIVND come from the germline V gene (reference sequence). This CDR3 spans 13 amino acids. Losses at the gene ends were 7 bases for V and 7 bases for J; bases not matched to a gene: 6.

This rearrangement joins TRBV7-9 to TRBJ2-2, with 8 positions matching TRBD2. Germline trimming cut 3 bases from V and 2 bases from J; bases unmatched to any gene: 2. CDR1 SEHNR and CDR2 FQNEAQ come from the germline V gene (reference sequence). The CDR3 totals 15 residues. Written as DNA, the CDR3 is TGTGCCAGCAGCTTGACTAGCGCCAACACCGGGGAGCTGTTTTTT. Its protein is CASSLTSANTGELFF.

This chain links TRBV20-1 with TRBJ2-1, with D possibly matching TRBD1 (5 bases). Germline-derived CDR1 and CDR2 are DFQATT and SNEGSKA (reference sequence). This CDR3 region has 10 residues. V was trimmed by 6 bases and J by 5 bases, leaving 5 bases between them. The CDR3 here is CSAGHNEQFF. The CDR3 nucleotides are TGCAGTGCGGGGCACAATGAGCAGTTCTTC.

The CDR3 loop reads CATGNRQSSGNTIYF. The CDR3 DNA is TGTGCCACCGGGAACAGGCAGAGCTCTGGAAACACCATATATTTT. The V and J genes are TRBV6-6 and TRBJ1-3, with a weak D call TRBD1 (5 bases). Deletions cut 10 bases from V and 0 bases from J, with 16 bases between. CDR3 length equals 15 residues. Per germline, CDR1 MNHNY and CDR2 SVGAGI (reference sequence).